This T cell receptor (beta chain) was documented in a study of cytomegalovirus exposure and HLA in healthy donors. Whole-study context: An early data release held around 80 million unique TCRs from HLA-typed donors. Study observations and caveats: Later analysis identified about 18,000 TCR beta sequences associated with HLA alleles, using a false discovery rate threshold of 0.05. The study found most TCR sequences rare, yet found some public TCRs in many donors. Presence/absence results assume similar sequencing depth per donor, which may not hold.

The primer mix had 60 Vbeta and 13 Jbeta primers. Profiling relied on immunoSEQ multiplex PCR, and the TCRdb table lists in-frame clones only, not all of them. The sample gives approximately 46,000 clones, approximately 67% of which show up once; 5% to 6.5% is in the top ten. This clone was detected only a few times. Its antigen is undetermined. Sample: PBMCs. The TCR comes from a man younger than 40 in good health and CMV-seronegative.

The CDR3 sequence: CASSLEGWSEQFF. The CDR3 nucleotides are TGCGCCAGCAGCTTGGAGGGGTGGAGCGAGCAGTTCTTC. The rearrangement uses TRBV5-1 and TRBJ2-1; D is perhaps TRBD1 (5 bases). This CDR3 has 13 residues. Trimming stripped 0 bases from V and 10 bases from J, with 11 bases between. Germline assignment: CDR1 SGHRS and CDR2 YFSETQ.